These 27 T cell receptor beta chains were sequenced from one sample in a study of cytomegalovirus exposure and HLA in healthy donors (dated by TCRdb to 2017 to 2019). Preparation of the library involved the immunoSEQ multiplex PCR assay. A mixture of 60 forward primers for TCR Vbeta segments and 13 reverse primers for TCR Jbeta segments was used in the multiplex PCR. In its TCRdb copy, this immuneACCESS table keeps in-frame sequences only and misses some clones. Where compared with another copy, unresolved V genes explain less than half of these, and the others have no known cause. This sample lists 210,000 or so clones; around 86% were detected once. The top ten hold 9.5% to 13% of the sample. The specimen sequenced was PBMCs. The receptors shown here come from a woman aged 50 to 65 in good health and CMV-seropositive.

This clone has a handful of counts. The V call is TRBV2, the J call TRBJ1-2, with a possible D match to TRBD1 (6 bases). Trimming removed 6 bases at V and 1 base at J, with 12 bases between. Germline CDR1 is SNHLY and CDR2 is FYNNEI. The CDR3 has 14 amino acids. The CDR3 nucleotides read TGTGCCAGCAGGGAGAGGGGGTATAACTATGGCTACACCTTC. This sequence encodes CASRERGYNYGYTF.

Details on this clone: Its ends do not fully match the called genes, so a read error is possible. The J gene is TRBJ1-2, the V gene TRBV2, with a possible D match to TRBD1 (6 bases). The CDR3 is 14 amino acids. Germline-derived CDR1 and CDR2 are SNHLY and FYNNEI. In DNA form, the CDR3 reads TGTGCCAGCAGGCAGGGGCCCTCTCCCTATGGCCACACCTTC. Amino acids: CASRQGPSPYGHTF.

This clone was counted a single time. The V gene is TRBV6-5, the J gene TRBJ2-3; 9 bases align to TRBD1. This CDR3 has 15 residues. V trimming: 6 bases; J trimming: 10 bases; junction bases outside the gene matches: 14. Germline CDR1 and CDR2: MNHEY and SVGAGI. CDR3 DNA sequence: TGTGCCAGCAGAACGAAAGGGACAGGGAAGATAGCGCAGTATTTT. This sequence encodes CASRTKGTGKIAQYF.

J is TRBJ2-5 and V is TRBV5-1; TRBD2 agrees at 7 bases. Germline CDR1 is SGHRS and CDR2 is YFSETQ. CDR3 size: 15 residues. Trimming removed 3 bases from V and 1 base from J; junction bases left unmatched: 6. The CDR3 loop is CASSWGGELQETQYF. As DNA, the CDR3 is TGCGCCAGCAGCTGGGGAGGGGAGCTCCAAGAGACCCAGTACTTC.

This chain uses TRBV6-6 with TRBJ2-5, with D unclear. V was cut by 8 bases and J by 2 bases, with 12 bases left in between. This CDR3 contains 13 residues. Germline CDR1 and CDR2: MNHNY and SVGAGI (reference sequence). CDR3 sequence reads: CASAGILQETQYF. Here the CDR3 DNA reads TGTGCCAGCGCCGGTATTCTACAAGAGACCCAGTACTTC.

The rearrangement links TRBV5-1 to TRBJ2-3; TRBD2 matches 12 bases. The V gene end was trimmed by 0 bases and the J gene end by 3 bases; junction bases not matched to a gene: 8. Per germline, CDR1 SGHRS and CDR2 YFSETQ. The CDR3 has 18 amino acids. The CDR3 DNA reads TGCGCCAGCAGCTTGGCTAGGACTAGCGGGATCGGGACAGATACGCAGTATTTT. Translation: CASSLARTSGIGTDTQYF.

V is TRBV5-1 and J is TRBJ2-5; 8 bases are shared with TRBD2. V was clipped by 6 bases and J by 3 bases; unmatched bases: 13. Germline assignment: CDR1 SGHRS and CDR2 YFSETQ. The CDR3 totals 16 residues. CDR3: CASTGGVLQGKETQYF. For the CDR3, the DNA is TGCGCCAGCACGGGAGGGGTGTTGCAAGGCAAAGAGACCCAGTACTTC. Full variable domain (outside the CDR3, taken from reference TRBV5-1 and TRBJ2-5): KAGVTQTPRYLIKTRGQQVTLSCSPISGHRSVSWYQQTPGQGLQFLFEYFSETQRNKGNFPGRFSGRQFSNSRSEMNVSTLELGDSALYLCASTGGVLQGKETQYFGPGTRLLVL.

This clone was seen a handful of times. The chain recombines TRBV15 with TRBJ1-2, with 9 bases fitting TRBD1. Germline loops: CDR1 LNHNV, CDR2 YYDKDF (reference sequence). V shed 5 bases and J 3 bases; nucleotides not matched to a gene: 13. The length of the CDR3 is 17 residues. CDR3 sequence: CATSPTPTGGADYGYTF. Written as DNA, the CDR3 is TGTGCCACCAGCCCTACCCCAACAGGGGGCGCGGACTATGGCTACACCTTC.

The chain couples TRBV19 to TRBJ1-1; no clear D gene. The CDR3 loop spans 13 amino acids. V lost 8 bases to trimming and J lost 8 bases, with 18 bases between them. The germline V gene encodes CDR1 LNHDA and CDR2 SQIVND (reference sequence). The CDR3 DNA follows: TGTGCCAGTTCAGTGGGCCCAAGCATCGAAGCTTTCTTT. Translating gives CASSVGPSIEAFF.

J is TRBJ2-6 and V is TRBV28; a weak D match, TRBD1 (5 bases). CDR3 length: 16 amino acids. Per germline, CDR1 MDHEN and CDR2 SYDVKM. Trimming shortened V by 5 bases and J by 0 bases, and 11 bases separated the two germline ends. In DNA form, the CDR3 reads TGTGCCAGCAGTAAAAACAGGCCCTCTGGGGCCAACGTCCTGACTTTC. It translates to CASSKNRPSGANVLTF.

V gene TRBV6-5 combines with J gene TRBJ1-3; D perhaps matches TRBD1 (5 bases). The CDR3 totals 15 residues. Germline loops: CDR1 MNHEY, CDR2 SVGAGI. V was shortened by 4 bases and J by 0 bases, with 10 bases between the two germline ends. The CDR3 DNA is TGTGCCAGCAGTTTTAATGGGGCCTCTGGAAACACCATATATTTT. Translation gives CASSFNGASGNTIYF.

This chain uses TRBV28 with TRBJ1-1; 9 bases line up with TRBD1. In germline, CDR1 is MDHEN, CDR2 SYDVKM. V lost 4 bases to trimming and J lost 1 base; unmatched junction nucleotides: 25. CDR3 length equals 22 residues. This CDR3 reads CASSSLPTGGGEVVSGNTEAFF. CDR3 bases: TGTGCCAGCAGTTCACTACCTACAGGGGGCGGAGAGGTTGTGTCCGGGAACACTGAAGCTTTCTTT.

For the CDR3, the DNA is TGTGCCATCAGTCTGACTAGCGGGGGGCCTTCGGATACGCAGTATTTT. As protein: CAISLTSGGPSDTQYF. The chain couples TRBV10-3 to TRBJ2-3, with TRBD2 identical over 13 bases. The CDR3 has 16 amino acids. Germline trimming cut 5 bases from V and 6 bases from J; bases unmatched to any gene: 8. CDR1 is ENHRY and CDR2 is SYGVKD in the germline V gene.

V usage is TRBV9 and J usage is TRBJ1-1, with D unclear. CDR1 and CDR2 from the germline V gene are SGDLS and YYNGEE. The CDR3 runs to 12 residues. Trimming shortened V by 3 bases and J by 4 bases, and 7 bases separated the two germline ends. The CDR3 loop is CASSAIGTEAFF. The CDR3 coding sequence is TGTGCCAGCAGCGCGATCGGCACTGAAGCTTTCTTT. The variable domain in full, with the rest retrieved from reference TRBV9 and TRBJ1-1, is DSGVTQTPKHLITATGQRVTLRCSPRSGDLSVYWYQQSLDQGLQFLIQYYNGEERAKGNILERFSAQQFPDLHSELNLSSLELGDSALYFCASSAIGTEAFFGQGTRLTVV.

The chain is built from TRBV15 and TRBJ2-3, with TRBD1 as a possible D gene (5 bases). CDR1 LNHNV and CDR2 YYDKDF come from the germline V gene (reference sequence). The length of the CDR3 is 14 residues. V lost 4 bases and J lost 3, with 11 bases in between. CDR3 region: CATSTRTGTDTQYF. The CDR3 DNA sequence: TGTGCCACCAGCACCCGAACAGGTACAGATACGCAGTATTTT. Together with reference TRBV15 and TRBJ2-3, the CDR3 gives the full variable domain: DAMVIQNPRYQVTQFGKPVTLSCSQTLNHNVMYWYQQKSSQAPKLLFHYYDKDFNNEADTPDNFQSRRPNTSFCFLDIRSPGLGDTAMYLCATSTRTGTDTQYFGPGTRLTVL.

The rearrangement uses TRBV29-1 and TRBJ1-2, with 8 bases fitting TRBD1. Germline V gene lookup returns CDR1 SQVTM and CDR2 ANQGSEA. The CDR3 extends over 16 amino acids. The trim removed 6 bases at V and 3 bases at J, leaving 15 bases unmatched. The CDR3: CSVGGSRGRRDYGYTF. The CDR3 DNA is TGCAGCGTAGGAGGTTCCAGGGGGCGGCGGGACTATGGCTACACCTTC.

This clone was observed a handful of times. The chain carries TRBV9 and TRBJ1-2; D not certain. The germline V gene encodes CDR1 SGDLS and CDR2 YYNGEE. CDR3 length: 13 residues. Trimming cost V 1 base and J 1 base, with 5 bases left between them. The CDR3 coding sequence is TGTGCCAGCAGCGTACCAGGTAACTATGGCTACACCTTC. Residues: CASSVPGNYGYTF.

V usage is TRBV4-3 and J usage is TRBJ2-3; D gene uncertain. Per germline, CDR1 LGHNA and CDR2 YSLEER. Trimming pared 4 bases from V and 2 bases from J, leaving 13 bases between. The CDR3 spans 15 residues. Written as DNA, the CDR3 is TGCGCCAGCAGCCTTGAGGAAGCTAACACAGATACGCAGTATTTT. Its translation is CASSLEEANTDTQYF.

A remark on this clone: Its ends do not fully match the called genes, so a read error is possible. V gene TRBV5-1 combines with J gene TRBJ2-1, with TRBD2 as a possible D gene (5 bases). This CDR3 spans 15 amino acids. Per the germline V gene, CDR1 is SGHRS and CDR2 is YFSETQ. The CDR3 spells CAGSSRGRGMDEQFF. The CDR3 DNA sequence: TGCGCCGGCAGCTCCCGAGGACGAGGGATGGATGAGCAGTTCTTC.

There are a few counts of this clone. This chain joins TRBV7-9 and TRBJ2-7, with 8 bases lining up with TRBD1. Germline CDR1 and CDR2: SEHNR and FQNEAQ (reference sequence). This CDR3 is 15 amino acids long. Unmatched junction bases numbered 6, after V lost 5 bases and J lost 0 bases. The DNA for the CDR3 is TGTGCCAGCAGCCCCACAGGGGGAAACTCCTACGAGCAGTACTTC. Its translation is CASSPTGGNSYEQYF. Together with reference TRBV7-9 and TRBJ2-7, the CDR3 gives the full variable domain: DTGVSQNPRHKITKRGQNVTFRCDPISEHNRLYWYRQTLGQGPEFLTYFQNEAQLEKSRLLSDRFSAERPKGSFSTLEIQRTEQGDSAMYLCASSPTGGNSYEQYFGPGTRLTVT.

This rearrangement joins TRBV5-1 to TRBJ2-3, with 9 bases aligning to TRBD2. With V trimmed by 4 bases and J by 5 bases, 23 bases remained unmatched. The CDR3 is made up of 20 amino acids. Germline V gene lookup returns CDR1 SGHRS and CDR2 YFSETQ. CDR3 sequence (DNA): TGCGCCAGCAGCCCGACAGTCACTCCGAGGGGCGGGGGGGCCCTAGATACGCAGTATTTT. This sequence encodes CASSPTVTPRGGGALDTQYF.

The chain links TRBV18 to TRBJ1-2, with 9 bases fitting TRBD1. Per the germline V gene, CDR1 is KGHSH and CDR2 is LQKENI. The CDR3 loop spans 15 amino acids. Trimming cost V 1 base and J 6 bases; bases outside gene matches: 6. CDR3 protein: CASSPRGQGTHGYTF. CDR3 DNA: TGTGCCAGCTCACCACGGGGACAGGGAACACATGGCTACACCTTC.

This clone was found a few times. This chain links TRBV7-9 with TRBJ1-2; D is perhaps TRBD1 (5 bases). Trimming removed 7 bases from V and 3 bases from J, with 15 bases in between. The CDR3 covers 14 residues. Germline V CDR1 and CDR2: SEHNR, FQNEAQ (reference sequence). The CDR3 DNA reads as TGTGCCAGCATGGACCGGGACTCTTACTATGGCTACACCTTC. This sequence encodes CASMDRDSYYGYTF.

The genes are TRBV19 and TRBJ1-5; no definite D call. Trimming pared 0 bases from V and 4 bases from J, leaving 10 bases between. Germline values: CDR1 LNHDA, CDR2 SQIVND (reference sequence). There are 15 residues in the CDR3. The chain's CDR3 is CASSIESRENQPQHF. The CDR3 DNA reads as TGTGCCAGTAGTATAGAGTCGAGGGAAAATCAGCCCCAGCATTTT.

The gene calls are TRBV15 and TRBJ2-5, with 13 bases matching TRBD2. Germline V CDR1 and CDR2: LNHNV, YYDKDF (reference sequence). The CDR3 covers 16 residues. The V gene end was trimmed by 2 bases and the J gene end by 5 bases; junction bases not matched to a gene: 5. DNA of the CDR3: TGTGCCACCAGCAGACAGACTAGCGGGGGGTCGGAGACCCAGTACTTC. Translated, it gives CATSRQTSGGSETQYF.

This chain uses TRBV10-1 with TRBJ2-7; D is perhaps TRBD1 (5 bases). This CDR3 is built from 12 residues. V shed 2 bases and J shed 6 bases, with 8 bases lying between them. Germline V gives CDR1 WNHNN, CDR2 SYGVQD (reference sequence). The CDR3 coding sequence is TGCGCCAGCAGTGAGCAGGGTTCCGAGCAGTACTTC. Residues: CASSEQGSEQYF.

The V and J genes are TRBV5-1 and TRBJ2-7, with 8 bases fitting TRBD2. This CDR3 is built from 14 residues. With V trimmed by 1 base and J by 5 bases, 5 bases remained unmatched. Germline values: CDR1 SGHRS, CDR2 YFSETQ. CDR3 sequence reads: CASSLRGGQDEQYF. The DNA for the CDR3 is TGCGCCAGCAGCTTGCGGGGGGGCCAGGACGAGCAGTACTTC.